Listed below are T cell receptor beta chains from one sample, sequenced in a study of blood T cell repertoires in COVID-19. TCRdb's table, derived via immunoSEQ multiplex PCR, lists solely in-frame clones and lacks some. The sample carries around 15,000 clones, around 73% recorded once. Sequenced input: peripheral blood. These receptors all stem from a human donor in a cohort sampled during active COVID-19. Both conserved end residues are part of each CDR3. The D gene is left open where the match is weak. Expanded clones are given a class, and other clones once, few, many or no size at all.

j_gene: TRBJ2-3; v_gene: TRBV2; abundance: NA; d_gene: NA; CDR3nt: TGTGCCAGCAGTGGTACGAGCGTCCTATTCACAGATACGCAGTATTTT; CDR3aa: CASSGTSVLFTDTQYF
j_gene: TRBJ2-1; v_gene: TRBV6-2/TRBV6-3; abundance: NA; d_gene: NA; CDR3nt: TGTGCCAGCAGCAAAGGCAGGGGCGAATGGAATGAGCAGTTCTTC; CDR3aa: CASSKGRGEWNEQFF
j_gene: TRBJ2-5; v_gene: TRBV6-5; abundance: once; d_gene: TRBD2; CDR3nt: TGTGCCAGCAGTTCCGGACTAGCGGGAGAAGAGACCCAGTACTTC; CDR3aa: CASSSGLAGEETQYF
j_gene: TRBJ1-2; v_gene: TRBV18; abundance: NA; d_gene: TRBD1; CDR3nt: TGTGCCAGCTCACCGGGACAGGACCCTTATGGCTACACCTTC; CDR3aa: CASSPGQDPYGYTF
j_gene: TRBJ2-7; v_gene: TRBV11-3; abundance: NA; d_gene: TRBD2; CDR3nt: TGTGCCAGCAGCAAACCGGGTCGCGGGAGAGCAAACGAGCAGTACTTC; CDR3aa: CASSKPGRGRANEQYF
j_gene: TRBJ2-1; v_gene: TRBV5-1; abundance: NA; d_gene: TRBD1; CDR3nt: TGCGCCAGCAGCTTGACCGGACAGGGGCCCAACAATGAGCAGTTCTTC; CDR3aa: CASSLTGQGPNNEQFF
j_gene: TRBJ2-7; v_gene: TRBV27; abundance: NA; d_gene: TRBD2; CDR3nt: TGTGCCAGCAGCCACGGGACTAGTTCCTACGAGCAGTACTTC; CDR3aa: CASSHGTSSYEQYF
j_gene: TRBJ2-3; v_gene: TRBV11-2; abundance: NA; d_gene: NA; CDR3nt: TGTGCCAGCAGAGGGAGCCCAGATACGCAGTATTTT; CDR3aa: CASRGSPDTQYF
j_gene: TRBJ2-5; v_gene: TRBV20-1; abundance: NA; d_gene: NA; CDR3nt: TGCAGTGCTAGAGATAGAGAGACCCAGTACTTC; CDR3aa: CSARDRETQYF
j_gene: TRBJ2-7; v_gene: TRBV28; abundance: NA; d_gene: TRBD1; CDR3nt: TGTGCCAGCGATTCGGGACAGGGAGGCTACGAGCAGTACTTC; CDR3aa: CASDSGQGGYEQYF
j_gene: TRBJ1-1; v_gene: TRBV9; abundance: NA; d_gene: TRBD1; CDR3nt: TGTGCCAGCAGCCCCAGACAGGGGAGGAACACTGAAGCTTTCTTT; CDR3aa: CASSPRQGRNTEAFF
j_gene: TRBJ2-1; v_gene: TRBV29-1; abundance: few; d_gene: NA; CDR3nt: TGCAGCGGAGGGTCCACAGGGGAGCAGTTCTTC; CDR3aa: CSGGSTGEQFF
j_gene: TRBJ2-2; v_gene: TRBV11-2; abundance: NA; d_gene: TRBD1; CDR3nt: TGTGCCAGCATTTCACGGACAGGGGTGGAGGACACCGGGGAGCTGTTTTTT; CDR3aa: CASISRTGVEDTGELFF
j_gene: TRBJ2-5; v_gene: TRBV10-3; abundance: NA; d_gene: NA; CDR3nt: TGTGCCATCAGTGTCGGAGGGGACGTCGGGGCCCAGTACTTC; CDR3aa: CAISVGGDVGAQYF
j_gene: TRBJ2-1; v_gene: TRBV6-6; abundance: NA; d_gene: NA; CDR3nt: TGTGCCAGCAGTCCGCGGACAGTAATCGATGAGCAGTTCTTC; CDR3aa: CASSPRTVIDEQFF
j_gene: TRBJ1-2; v_gene: TRBV19; abundance: NA; d_gene: TRBD1; CDR3nt: TGTGCCAGTAGTATAGCCCTTGGACAGGCCTATGGCTACACCTTC; CDR3aa: CASSIALGQAYGYTF
j_gene: TRBJ2-7; v_gene: TRBV18; abundance: NA; d_gene: NA; CDR3nt: TGTGCCAGCTCACCGGGGGGGCCCTACGAGCAGTACTTC; CDR3aa: CASSPGGPYEQYF
j_gene: TRBJ1-6; v_gene: TRBV24-1; abundance: few; d_gene: NA; CDR3nt: TGTGCCACCAGTGATCGACAGAATTCACCCCTCCACTTT; CDR3aa: CATSDRQNSPLHF
j_gene: TRBJ2-7; v_gene: TRBV3-1/TRBV3-2; abundance: once; d_gene: NA; CDR3nt: TGTGCCAGCAGGGCAGGGGTTAACTACGAGCAGTACTTC; CDR3aa: CASRAGVNYEQYF
j_gene: TRBJ2-3; v_gene: TRBV11-2; abundance: NA; d_gene: TRBD2; CDR3nt: TGTGCCAGCAGCTTAGAACCCTTCCAGCGGGAGATGACAGATACGCAGTATTTT; CDR3aa: CASSLEPFQREMTDTQYF
j_gene: TRBJ1-1; v_gene: TRBV3-1/TRBV3-2; abundance: NA; d_gene: NA; CDR3nt: TGTGCCAGCAGCCAAGAACGGGGGAGAGCTTTCTTT; CDR3aa: CASSQERGRAFF
j_gene: TRBJ2-2; v_gene: TRBV3-1/TRBV3-2; abundance: NA; d_gene: TRBD1; CDR3nt: TGTGCCAGCAGCCTAACAGGGGGCCACGGGGAGCTGTTTTTT; CDR3aa: CASSLTGGHGELFF
j_gene: TRBJ1-6; v_gene: TRBV6-1; abundance: NA; d_gene: NA; CDR3nt: TGTGCCAGCAGTGAAGCCCTGGGGGCAAAGTCACCCCTCCACTTT; CDR3aa: CASSEALGAKSPLHF
j_gene: TRBJ2-1; v_gene: TRBV6-5; abundance: few; d_gene: TRBD2; CDR3nt: TGTGCCAGCAGCTTCCAAGCGGGGGGATATGAGCAGTTCTTC; CDR3aa: CASSFQAGGYEQFF
j_gene: TRBJ2-1; v_gene: TRBV5-1; abundance: NA; d_gene: NA; CDR3nt: TGCGCCAGCAGCGAGTCTGGCAATGAGCAGTTCTTC; CDR3aa: CASSESGNEQFF
j_gene: TRBJ1-1; v_gene: TRBV6-4; abundance: NA; d_gene: NA; CDR3nt: TGTGCCAGCAGTGCAGGCACTGAAGCTTTCTTT; CDR3aa: CASSAGTEAFF
j_gene: TRBJ2-7; v_gene: TRBV12-3/TRBV12-4; abundance: NA; d_gene: TRBD2; CDR3nt: TGTGCCAGCAGCGCCGGGACTACTAACGAGCAGTACTTC; CDR3aa: CASSAGTTNEQYF
j_gene: TRBJ1-5; v_gene: TRBV12-5; abundance: NA; d_gene: NA; CDR3nt: TGTGCTAGTGCCCCTGAGCATAGCAATCAGCCCCAGCATTTT; CDR3aa: CASAPEHSNQPQHF
j_gene: TRBJ2-7; v_gene: TRBV18; abundance: NA; d_gene: TRBD1; CDR3nt: TGTGCCAGCTCACACCGGGACAGGGTAAAATACGAGCAGTACTTC; CDR3aa: CASSHRDRVKYEQYF
j_gene: TRBJ1-4; v_gene: TRBV7-2; abundance: NA; d_gene: TRBD1; CDR3nt: TGTGCCAGCAGCCCCCGGGGGACAGGGAATGAAAAACTGTTTTTT; CDR3aa: CASSPRGTGNEKLFF
j_gene: TRBJ2-7; v_gene: TRBV7-3; abundance: NA; d_gene: TRBD2; CDR3nt: TGTGCCAGCAGCTTACTAGCGGGAGGAATGTACGAGCAGTACTTC; CDR3aa: CASSLLAGGMYEQYF
j_gene: TRBJ2-2; v_gene: TRBV6-6; abundance: NA; d_gene: TRBD1; CDR3nt: TGTGCCAGCACCCTTGGGACAGGGGGACGGGGGGAGCTGTTTTTT; CDR3aa: CASTLGTGGRGELFF
j_gene: TRBJ2-7; v_gene: TRBV3-1/TRBV3-2; abundance: NA; d_gene: TRBD1; CDR3nt: TGTGCCAGCAGCCACTCCGGGACAGGGATATTCTACGAGCAGTACTTC; CDR3aa: CASSHSGTGIFYEQYF
j_gene: TRBJ1-1; v_gene: TRBV7-2; abundance: NA; d_gene: NA; CDR3nt: TGTGCCAGCAGCTTTTCGGGGAACACTGAAGCTTTCTTT; CDR3aa: CASSFSGNTEAFF
j_gene: TRBJ1-2; v_gene: TRBV9; abundance: once; d_gene: NA; CDR3nt: TGTGCCAGCAGCGTGGGAGAAGCCCAAGACTATGGCTACACCTTC; CDR3aa: CASSVGEAQDYGYTF
j_gene: TRBJ2-1; v_gene: TRBV13; abundance: NA; d_gene: NA; CDR3nt: TGTGCCAGCAGCTTCTACGGGTCTTCCTACAATGAGCAGTTCTTC; CDR3aa: CASSFYGSSYNEQFF
j_gene: TRBJ2-6; v_gene: TRBV13; abundance: NA; d_gene: NA; CDR3nt: TGTGCCAGCAGCCCAGGGGACAGCTCGGGGGTTAGCTCTGGGGCCAACGTCCTGACTTTC; CDR3aa: CASSPGDSSGVSSGANVLTF
j_gene: TRBJ2-1; v_gene: TRBV27; abundance: NA; d_gene: TRBD2; CDR3nt: TGTGCCAGCAGCCTCTCCCTACTAGCGTCCTACAATGAGCAGTTCTTC; CDR3aa: CASSLSLLASYNEQFF
j_gene: TRBJ1-5; v_gene: TRBV12-5; abundance: NA; d_gene: NA; CDR3nt: TGTGCTAGTGGTTTGGTACCGAATACAGGGTATGGCAATCAGCCCCAGCATTTT; CDR3aa: CASGLVPNTGYGNQPQHF
j_gene: TRBJ2-1; v_gene: TRBV20-1; abundance: NA; d_gene: TRBD2; CDR3nt: TGCAGTGCTAGTTGGGGACTAGTCCCCTACAATGAGCAGTTCTTC; CDR3aa: CSASWGLVPYNEQFF
j_gene: TRBJ1-2; v_gene: TRBV19; abundance: NA; d_gene: NA; CDR3nt: TGTGCCAGTAGTATAGGTGCTGGGCCGGTCTATGGCTACACCTTC; CDR3aa: CASSIGAGPVYGYTF
j_gene: TRBJ1-2; v_gene: TRBV6-2/TRBV6-3; abundance: NA; d_gene: TRBD1; CDR3nt: TGTGCCAGCAGCTTGGGACAGTCCTATGGCTACACCTTC; CDR3aa: CASSLGQSYGYTF
j_gene: TRBJ2-7; v_gene: TRBV19; abundance: once; d_gene: NA; CDR3nt: TGTGCCAGTAGTACCGAGGAGGGAGGCGAGCAGTACTTC; CDR3aa: CASSTEEGGEQYF
j_gene: TRBJ2-5; v_gene: TRBV28; abundance: NA; d_gene: NA; CDR3nt: TGTGCCAGCAGTTTATCCAGGGTCCAGAAAGAGACCCAGTACTTC; CDR3aa: CASSLSRVQKETQYF
j_gene: TRBJ1-1; v_gene: TRBV5-1; abundance: NA; d_gene: NA; CDR3nt: TGCGCCAGCAGCTTGGCTCAGGGGAACACTGAAGCTTTCTTT; CDR3aa: CASSLAQGNTEAFF
j_gene: TRBJ1-3; v_gene: TRBV19; abundance: few; d_gene: NA; CDR3nt: TGTGCCAGTAGCGAGAGCTCTGGAAACACCATATATTTT; CDR3aa: CASSESSGNTIYF
j_gene: TRBJ1-3; v_gene: TRBV7-2; abundance: few; d_gene: NA; CDR3nt: TGTGCCAGCAGCTACCAGCCGGGGTACTCTGGAAACACCATATATTTT; CDR3aa: CASSYQPGYSGNTIYF
j_gene: TRBJ2-5; v_gene: TRBV27; abundance: NA; d_gene: NA; CDR3nt: TGTGCCAGCAGTTTAGCAGGACTCCAAGAGACCCAGTACTTC; CDR3aa: CASSLAGLQETQYF
j_gene: TRBJ2-5; v_gene: TRBV29-1; abundance: NA; d_gene: NA; CDR3nt: TGCAGCTTAACCACGGGGGAGACCCAGTACTTC; CDR3aa: CSLTTGETQYF
j_gene: TRBJ1-6; v_gene: TRBV19; abundance: few; d_gene: TRBD1; CDR3nt: TGTGCCAGTAGGATTGGACAGGGTGGAGGTTCACCCCTCCACTTT; CDR3aa: CASRIGQGGGSPLHF
j_gene: TRBJ2-5; v_gene: TRBV6-6; abundance: NA; d_gene: NA; CDR3nt: TGTGCCAGCAGTTACTCGAGTCTCGGTTACCAAGAGACCCAGTACTTC; CDR3aa: CASSYSSLGYQETQYF
j_gene: TRBJ2-3; v_gene: TRBV11-3; abundance: once; d_gene: NA; CDR3nt: TGTGCCAGCAGCCCGACGGACTGGAGCACAGATACGCAGTATTTT; CDR3aa: CASSPTDWSTDTQYF